This passage covers 21 T cell receptor beta chains from one sample sequenced in a study of monozygotic twins with cystic fibrosis. Sequencing was performed with immunoSEQ multiplex PCR; in TCRdb, only in-frame clones are kept and a portion is missing. This table holds approximately 13,000 clones, just under 95% found once. The material sequenced was blood. These receptors originate from a girl aged 2-15 years with cystic fibrosis.

The rearrangement uses TRBV6-5 and TRBJ1-2; 12 nucleotides align to TRBD1. Germline assignment: CDR1 MNHEY and CDR2 SVGAGI. J was trimmed by 7 bases and V by 5 bases; bases with no gene match: 8. There are 15 residues in the CDR3. CDR3 nucleotide sequence: TGTGCCAGCAGTCCAAGGGACAGGGGGCGTCGTGGCTACACCTTC. This translates into CASSPRDRGRRGYTF.

The chain has TRBV6-5 and TRBJ1-2; TRBD1 is a possible D gene (5 bases). In germline, CDR1 is MNHEY, CDR2 SVGAGI. V gave up 11 bases and J gave up 2 bases, with 18 bases separating them. There are 14 residues in the CDR3. CDR3 coding DNA: TGTGCCTCCCGGGACGCAGGGAAAAACTATGGCTACACCTTC. Protein: CASRDAGKNYGYTF.

This sequence joins TRBV2 and TRBJ2-1; no clear D gene. CDR3 size: 10 residues. Deletions cut 3 bases from V and 12 bases from J, with 6 bases between. CDR1 SNHLY and CDR2 FYNNEI come from the germline V gene. CDR3 in DNA: TGTGCCAGCAGTGATGTCGGGCAGTTCTTC. As protein: CASSDVGQFF.

This clone was observed once. This chain joins TRBV30 and TRBJ2-1; possible D gene TRBD2, 6 bases. Germline values: CDR1 GTSNPN, CDR2 SVGIG (reference sequence). CDR3 size: 12 residues. V lost 4 bases and J lost 5, with 9 bases in between. The CDR3 is CAWTGRNNEQFF. In nucleotides, the CDR3 is TGTGCCTGGACCGGGAGAAACAATGAGCAGTTCTTC.

This clone is a singleton in its sample. The chain links TRBV18 to TRBJ2-5; 10 bases are a match to TRBD2. The CDR3 has 16 amino acids. CDR1 is KGHSH and CDR2 is LQKENI in the germline V gene. The J segment lost 4 bases and the V segment lost 0 bases, leaving 5 bases of the junction unmatched. The DNA for the CDR3 is TGTGCCAGCTCACCACCCGTCCTAGCGGGAGTAGAGACCCAGTACTTC. It encodes CASSPPVLAGVETQYF.

This clone has a single count. In DNA, the CDR3 is TGTGCCAGCAGCTTAGAAGGCGGGAGAAGAACAGATACGCAGTATTTT. This sequence encodes CASSLEGGRRTDTQYF. The rearrangement joins TRBV7-3 to TRBJ2-3; TRBD2 aligns across 7 bases. The ends lost 2 bases at V and 3 bases at J; junction bases unmatched: 8. Germline V lookup: CDR1 SGHTA, CDR2 FQGTGA. The CDR3 extends over 16 amino acids.

The chain recombines TRBV28 with TRBJ2-5; 7 nucleotides line up with TRBD1. The V gene end was trimmed by 6 bases and the J gene end by 2 bases; junction bases not matched to a gene: 3. CDR1 and CDR2 from the germline V gene are MDHEN and SYDVKM. The CDR3 sequence is 13 residues long. The CDR3 DNA follows: TGTGCCAGCAGCCGGGGACAGCAAGAGACCCAGTACTTC. Amino acid sequence: CASSRGQQETQYF.

The chain is built from TRBV6-1 and TRBJ1-1, with D unclear. V was pared by 3 bases and J by 0 bases, with 11 bases between. Looked up from germline, CDR1 is MNHNS and CDR2 is SASEGT. CDR3 length: 15 residues. This chain's CDR3 is CASSDGSYMNTEAFF. The CDR3 DNA sequence: TGTGCCAGCAGTGATGGCAGTTACATGAACACTGAAGCTTTCTTT.

The table lists this clone with a count of one. V usage is TRBV28 and J usage is TRBJ2-6, with D possibly TRBD1 on 6 matching bases. The CDR3 is made up of 19 amino acids. Trimming stripped 8 bases from V and 4 bases from J, with 27 bases between. From germline, CDR1 is MDHEN and CDR2 SYDVKM. The CDR3 nucleotides are TGTGCCAGCCGACCAGGGACACTTTTGGCGTTTAGGGGGGCCAACGTCCTGACTTTC. Its translation: CASRPGTLLAFRGANVLTF.

This rearrangement joins TRBV7-2 to TRBJ2-1; D not resolved. The CDR3 runs 13 residues. CDR1 and CDR2 from the germline V gene are SGHTA and FQGNSA. Trimming removed 3 bases from V and 6 bases from J, with 9 bases in between. The CDR3 DNA reads TGTGCCAGCAGCTTGAGACCTGGCAATGAGCAGTTCTTC. Translated: CASSLRPGNEQFF.

The chain combines TRBV29-1 with TRBJ1-3; tentative D call: TRBD1 (6 bases). This CDR3 region has 15 residues. V shed 6 bases and J shed 4 bases, with 19 bases lying between them. The germline gives CDR1 SQVTM, CDR2 ANQGSEA. The CDR3 reads CSVAGTGTAGNTIYF. The CDR3 bases are TGCAGCGTGGCTGGTACAGGGACTGCAGGAAACACCATATATTTT.

In this sample, this clone turned up once. The rearrangement uses TRBV29-1 and TRBJ2-5, with D possibly being TRBD2 (5 bases). The J call is doubtful: the DNA matches TRBJ2-7 better. Germline V lookup: CDR1 SQVTM, CDR2 ANQGSEA. This CDR3 spans 14 amino acids. CDR3 region: CSVEDIARPYEQYF. The CDR3 DNA sequence: TGCAGCGTTGAAGATATAGCGCGACCATACGAGCAGTACTTC.

In its sample, this clone was seen once. The chain couples TRBV25-1 to TRBJ2-1, with TRBD1 matching over 7 bases. Germline trimming cut 3 bases from V and 7 bases from J; bases unmatched to any gene: 9. The germline V gene encodes CDR1 MGHDK and CDR2 SYGVNS. The CDR3 is 15 amino acids. CDR3 loop: CASSESGQGVNEQFF. The CDR3 coding sequence is TGTGCCAGCAGTGAGAGTGGGCAGGGGGTTAATGAGCAGTTCTTC. Filled out from reference TRBV25-1 and TRBJ2-1, the complete variable domain reads EADIYQTPRYLVIGTGKKITLECSQTMGHDKMYWYQQDPGMELHLIHYSYGVNSTEKGDLSSESTVSRIRTEHFPLTLESARPSHTSQYLCASSESGQGVNEQFFGPGTRLTVL.

V usage is TRBV2 and J usage is TRBJ1-5, with TRBD1 as a possible D gene (5 bases). The CDR3 sequence is 15 residues long. Trimming took 3 bases from V and 9 from J, leaving 18 bases between them. The germline V gene encodes CDR1 SNHLY and CDR2 FYNNEI. CDR3 region: CASSEEDPRGRPQHF. CDR3 DNA sequence: TGTGCCAGCAGTGAGGAGGACCCAAGGGGTAGGCCCCAGCATTTT.

By proportion, this clone is medium-sized. The chain recombines TRBV4-2 with TRBJ1-1; D uncertain. Per germline, CDR1 LGHNA and CDR2 YNFKEQ. This CDR3 contains 14 residues. The germline V and J ends were trimmed by 0 bases and 3 bases, with 8 bases remaining between them. CDR3 protein: CASSQDIWDTEAFF. The DNA for the CDR3 is TGTGCCAGCAGCCAAGACATCTGGGACACTGAAGCTTTCTTT.

V usage is TRBV19 and J usage is TRBJ2-3; 8 bases fit TRBD1. The CDR3 extends over 16 amino acids. Germline V gene sequence: CDR1 LNHDA, CDR2 SQIVND (reference sequence). Losses at the gene ends were 1 base for V and 0 bases for J; bases not matched to a gene: 3. CDR3 sequence (DNA): TGTGCCAGTAGTATAGGGACAGGGTTTAGCACAGATACGCAGTATTTT. Translating it yields CASSIGTGFSTDTQYF.

The chain links TRBV23-1 to TRBJ1-5, with 9 bases matching TRBD1. TRBV23-1 is an ORF for which the function is uncertain. CDR3 length: 19 amino acids. J lost 4 bases, V lost 0 bases, and 13 bases had no gene match. DNA for the CDR3: TGCGCCAGCAGTCAATCGAAGATTGGGGACAGGGAAGGGAATCAGCCCCAGCATTTT. Translation: CASSQSKIGDREGNQPQHF.

The chain carries TRBV7-9 and TRBJ2-7; TRBD1 is a possible D gene (6 bases). The V gene lost 5 bases and the J gene lost 3 bases, with 8 bases spanning the gap. CDR1 SEHNR and CDR2 FQNEAQ come from the germline V gene (reference sequence). The CDR3 covers 12 residues. The CDR3: CASSTDSYEQYF. As DNA, the CDR3 is TGTGCCAGCAGCACGGACAGCTACGAGCAGTACTTC.

J is TRBJ1-2 and V is TRBV7-2; D is unclear. Germline CDR1 SGHTA, CDR2 FQGNSA. The CDR3 is made up of 12 amino acids. Trimming took 5 bases from V and 8 from J, leaving 12 bases between them. The CDR3 bases are TGTGCCAGCAGCCCTCGGTCTTCAGGCTACACCTTC. It is translated as CASSPRSSGYTF.

V gene TRBV5-4 combines with J gene TRBJ2-7; D gene uncertain. The CDR3 runs 14 residues. Trimming left V 2 bases short and J 2 bases short, with 11 bases between. Per the germline V gene, CDR1 is SGHNT and CDR2 is YYREEE (reference sequence). The CDR3 sequence is CASSFLGFAYEQYF. CDR3 DNA sequence: TGTGCCAGCAGCTTCCTAGGTTTCGCCTACGAGCAGTACTTC.

The gene calls are TRBV5-1 and TRBJ1-1; D remains ambiguous. This CDR3 contains 13 residues. The V end lost 2 bases, the J end lost 2 bases, and 7 bases lay between the germline ends. Germline loops: CDR1 SGHRS, CDR2 YFSETQ. The CDR3 sequence is CASSLHPNTEAFF. The CDR3 nucleotides are TGCGCCAGCAGCTTACACCCAAACACTGAAGCTTTCTTT.